These 12 T cell receptor beta chains came from one sample sequenced in a study of cytomegalovirus exposure and HLA in healthy donors. Repertoires were generated with immunoSEQ multiplex PCR, while TCRdb's copy carries only in-frame clones and drops some. Of about 130,000 clones listed, approximately 80% were seen once; the top ten hold roughly 27%. Sequencing used PBMCs. All receptors come from a young man in good health and CMV-seropositive.

The chain employs TRBV7-2 and TRBJ2-5, with TRBD2 identical over 7 bases. This CDR3 has 17 amino acids. V lost 0 bases and J lost 14; bases outside the gene matches: 21. CDR1 is SGHTA, CDR2 FQGNSA, per germline. CDR3 nucleotides: TGTGCCAGCAGCTTAGCGGGGGGGAGAACCAAGAGACCCAGTATTTACTTC. This encodes CASSLAGGRTKRPSIYF. The variable domain in full, with the rest retrieved from reference TRBV7-2 and TRBJ2-5, is GAGVSQSPSNKVTEKGKDVELRCDPISGHTALYWYRQSLGQGLEFLIYFQGNSAPDKSGLPSDRFSAERTGGSVSTLTIQRTQQEDSAVYLCASSLAGGRTKRPSIYFGPGTRLLVL.

This clone was counted ten times or more. The chain uses TRBV14 and TRBJ2-5; 8 nucleotides agree with TRBD2. There are 17 residues in the CDR3. CDR1 is SGHDN, CDR2 FVKESK, per germline. V trimming: 0 bases; J trimming: 0 bases; junction bases outside the gene matches: 6. The chain's CDR3 is CASSQDFSGSYQETQYF. The CDR3 DNA sequence: TGTGCCAGCAGCCAAGATTTCAGCGGGAGCTACCAAGAGACCCAGTACTTC.

The chain joins TRBV25-1 to TRBJ2-3; possible D gene TRBD2, 6 bases. V dropped 4 bases and J dropped 4 bases, with 9 bases sitting between them. Per germline, CDR1 MGHDK and CDR2 SYGVNS. The CDR3 spans 13 residues. The CDR3 protein is CASSVTSADTQYF. The CDR3 DNA is TGTGCCAGCAGTGTGACTAGTGCAGATACGCAGTATTTT.

This chain connects TRBV27 to TRBJ2-7, with D perhaps TRBD2 (6 bases). V was trimmed by 2 bases and J by 0 bases, leaving 11 bases between them. CDR1 is MNHEY and CDR2 is SMNVEV in the germline V gene (reference sequence). The CDR3 runs 15 residues. The CDR3: CASSLGGTSSYEQYF. CDR3 DNA: TGTGCCAGCAGTTTAGGAGGGACCAGCTCCTACGAGCAGTACTTC.

The chain is built from TRBV18 and TRBJ2-1, with D maybe TRBD2 (5 bases). Trimming took off 1 base at V and 0 bases at J, with 13 bases between the two ends. CDR1 and CDR2 from the germline V gene are KGHSH and LQKENI. The CDR3 is made up of 17 amino acids. The DNA for the CDR3 is TGTGCCAGCTCACCACGCGGTAAGGCGGGCTCCTACAATGAGCAGTTCTTC. Protein product: CASSPRGKAGSYNEQFF.

V usage is TRBV29-1 and J usage is TRBJ2-5, with a weak D call TRBD1 (5 bases). The V gene's germline CDR1 is SQVTM and CDR2 ANQGSEA. The V and J ends lost 6 bases and 0 bases respectively, with 14 bases between them. The CDR3 runs to 14 residues. The CDR3 DNA reads as TGCAGCGTCATGTTTCTGGACAACCAAGAGACCCAGTACTTC. It encodes CSVMFLDNQETQYF.

The rearrangement joins TRBV5-3 to TRBJ2-5; D ambiguous. TRBV5-3 qualifies as an ORF whose function is uncertain. Trimming cost V 3 bases and J 7 bases, with 13 bases left between them. This CDR3 has 13 amino acids. The CDR3 spells CARSYGPRVTQYF. In DNA form, the CDR3 reads TGTGCCAGAAGCTATGGTCCCCGGGTGACCCAGTACTTC.

The rearrangement links TRBV18 to TRBJ1-5, with 7 bases lining up with TRBD1. After removal of 3 bases from V and 3 bases from J, the junction contained 8 bases not matched to a gene. Germline assignment: CDR1 KGHSH and CDR2 LQKENI. This CDR3 has 16 amino acids. The DNA for the CDR3 is TGTGCCAGCTCACCTTCCCGGGACAGTTACAATCAGCCCCAGCATTTT. Translated, it gives CASSPSRDSYNQPQHF.

V usage is TRBV5-6 and J usage is TRBJ1-2; D might be TRBD1 (6 bases). The CDR3 has 12 amino acids. Germline CDR1 reads SGHDT; CDR2 reads YYEEEE. V gave up 7 bases and J gave up 5 bases, with 12 bases separating them. The CDR3 region is CASQPQGYGYTF. The CDR3 coding sequence is TGTGCCAGCCAGCCCCAGGGGTATGGCTACACCTTC.

The V gene is TRBV10-3, the J gene TRBJ1-1; TRBD1 matches 9 bases. Germline V lookup: CDR1 ENHRY, CDR2 SYGVKD. CDR3 length equals 15 residues. With 4 bases clipped from V and 8 bases from J, the junction kept 11 bases outside the gene matches. This CDR3 is CAISGGQGKVSEAFF. CDR3 nucleotides: TGTGCCATCAGTGGCGGACAGGGGAAGGTTTCAGAAGCTTTCTTT.

The rearrangement joins TRBV29-1 to TRBJ2-5; D is unresolved. V shed 0 bases and J shed 5 bases, with 16 bases lying between them. The germline V gene encodes CDR1 SQVTM and CDR2 ANQGSEA. The CDR3 has 15 residues. Here the CDR3 reads CSVEDRRRGGETQYF. CDR3 DNA sequence: TGCAGCGTTGAAGATCGGCGGCGAGGTGGGGAGACCCAGTACTTC.

This clone has a handful of counts. The V and J genes are TRBV5-1 and TRBJ2-5; maybe TRBD2 (7 bases). The CDR3 totals 14 residues. Germline V lookup: CDR1 SGHRS, CDR2 YFSETQ. V was pared by 10 bases and J by 4 bases, with 20 bases between. CDR3 in DNA: TGCGCCGGGGGGGGCGGGAGTGGGTCAGAGACCCAGTACTTC. It encodes CAGGGGSGSETQYF.